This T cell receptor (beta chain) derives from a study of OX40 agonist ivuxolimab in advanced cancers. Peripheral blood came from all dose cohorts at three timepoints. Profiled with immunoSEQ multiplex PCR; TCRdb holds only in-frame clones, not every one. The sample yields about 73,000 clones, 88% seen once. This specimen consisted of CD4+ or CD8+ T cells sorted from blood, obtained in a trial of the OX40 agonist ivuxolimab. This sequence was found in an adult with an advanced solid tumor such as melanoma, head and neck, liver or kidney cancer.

The CDR3 sequence is CATNINRGTEAFF. CDR3 coding DNA: TGTGCCACTAATATCAACAGGGGGACTGAAGCTTTCTTT. The rearrangement joins TRBV19 to TRBJ1-1; 8 positions agree with TRBD1. Per germline, CDR1 LNHDA and CDR2 SQIVND (reference sequence). J lost 5 bases, V lost 10 bases, and 9 bases had no gene match. The CDR3 extends over 13 amino acids.